The rows below give T cell receptor beta chains drawn from one sample of a study of identical twins. Each CDR3 protein is one row after TCRdb ran MiXCR on the 5' RACE reads. This table holds 1.5 million to 2 million distinct CDR3 sequences, more than 30% found once. The sequencing input was cord blood. The origin of the receptors is a newborn girl in good health. The CDR3 runs from the conserved cysteine through the conserved F or W. D genes are given only for firm matches. Size values are once, few and many counts, or a class for expanded clones, and some rows have none.

J gene	V gene	clone size	D gene	CDR3 DNA	CDR3 protein
TRBJ1-2	TRBV3-1	.	.	TGTGCCAGCAGCCAAGCCATCGGGGGACATAACTATGGCTACACCTTC	CASSQAIGGHNYGYTF
TRBJ2-3	TRBV25-1	.	.	TGTGCCAGCAGTGAAGGGGGCGGGGGCCGCACATATACGCAGTATTTT	CASSEGGGGRTYTQYF
TRBJ1-5	TRBV20-1	once	.	TGCAGTGCTAGGGTCGGAGGGGCTATCAATCAGCCCCAGCATTTT	CSARVGGAINQPQHF
TRBJ2-5	TRBV19	.	TRBD2	TGTGCCAGTAGTATAGGAGGACTAGCGGAGGGAGAGACCCAGTACTTC	CASSIGGLAEGETQYF
TRBJ2-7	TRBV6-6	.	TRBD1	TGTGCCAGCAGGCGCGAACAGGGGCCTTATATCGAGCAGTACTTC	CASRREQGPYIEQYF
TRBJ2-5	TRBV2	.	.	TGTGCCAGCAGTGAATCAGGGCGGTTGGAGACCCAGTACTTC	CASSESGRLETQYF
TRBJ2-7	TRBV4-2	.	.	TGTGCCAGCAGCCCATATATGGGCGGATCCTACGAGCAGTACTTC	CASSPYMGGSYEQYF
TRBJ1-5	TRBV25-1	few	TRBD1	TGTGCCAGCAGTGAATCAGGGACAGGGGGCCATCAGCCCCAGCATTTT	CASSESGTGGHQPQHF
TRBJ2-5	TRBV11-1	.	.	TGTGCCAGCAGCTCGTCCAGGTTCCAAGAGACCCAGTACTTC	CASSSSRFQETQYF
TRBJ2-5	TRBV13	few	TRBD2	TGTGCCAGCAGAACTAGCGGGAGTTTAAGAGAGACCCAGTACTTC	CASRTSGSLRETQYF
TRBJ2-3	TRBV9	few	.	TGTGCCAGCAGCGTAGGGGCGGGAAACACAGATACGCAGTATTTT	CASSVGAGNTDTQYF
TRBJ1-2	TRBV10-2	.	TRBD1	TGCGCCAGCAGTGATGGGACAGAGTACGGCTACACCTTC	CASSDGTEYGYTF
TRBJ2-1	TRBV25-1	few	TRBD2	TGTGCCAGCAGTGATGCGGGAGGGGTTGAGCAGTTCTTC	CASSDAGGVEQFF
TRBJ2-5	TRBV28	.	.	TGTGCCAGCAGCCCCCCCAGGGACCAAGAGACCCAGTACTTC	CASSPPRDQETQYF
TRBJ1-2	TRBV29-1	few	.	TGCAGCGTTGTGGGCTTAGACGGCTACACCTTC	CSVVGLDGYTF
TRBJ2-3	TRBV9	.	.	TGTGCCAGCAGCGTAGTCATGGGGACCGCCACAGATACGCAGTATTTT	CASSVVMGTATDTQYF
TRBJ2-3	TRBV12-3/TRBV12-4	.	.	TGTGCCAGCAGCCCAACAGGGTGCGCAGATACGCAGTATTTT	CASSPTGCADTQYF
TRBJ2-7	TRBV20-1	.	TRBD2	TGCAGTGCTAGAGACCCATCTAGCGGGTCGACCTACGAGCAGTACTTC	CSARDPSSGSTYEQYF
TRBJ2-6	TRBV9	few	TRBD1	TGTGCCAGCAGCGAACTAGACAGGGGGCCTGGGGCCAACGTCCTGACTTTC	CASSELDRGPGANVLTF
TRBJ2-5	TRBV3-1	once	.	TGTGCCAGCACGGGCGGGCTTCCCCAAGAGACCCAGTACTTC	CASTGGLPQETQYF
TRBJ2-5	TRBV7-2	.	.	TGTGCCAGCAGCTTACTGGCCTGGGGCAGGGGAGAGACCCAGTACTTC	CASSLLAWGRGETQYF
TRBJ1-2	TRBV29-1	many	.	TGCAGCGTTGCGGGGGACCGGGATGGCTACACCTTC	CSVAGDRDGYTF
TRBJ1-3	TRBV7-8	.	TRBD1	TGTGCCAGCAGCTTACCCCGGACAGGCTACTCTGGAAACACCATATATTTT	CASSLPRTGYSGNTIYF
TRBJ2-1	TRBV5-1	.	TRBD2	TGCGCCAGCAGAAGCCTAGCGGGGAACAATGAGCAGTTCTTC	CASRSLAGNNEQFF
TRBJ1-1	TRBV4-2	.	.	TGTGCCAGCAGCCAACCATTTCCGGCGGGCACTGAAGCTTTCTTT	CASSQPFPAGTEAFF
TRBJ1-5	TRBV28	.	TRBD1	TGTGCCAGCAGTTTACAGTTCCGGACAGGGGGCAATCAGCCCCAGCATTTT	CASSLQFRTGGNQPQHF
TRBJ2-1	TRBV20-1	.	.	TGCAGTGCGAAGAGGTCGGCTTATGAGCAGTTCTTC	CSAKRSAYEQFF
TRBJ2-7	TRBV27	many	.	TGTGCCAGCAGTTTGGCGGCAGACTACGAGCAGTACTTC	CASSLAADYEQYF
TRBJ1-1	TRBV29-1	.	.	TGCAGCGTTTTTCGTACCATGAACACTGAAGCTTTCTTT	CSVFRTMNTEAFF
TRBJ1-5	TRBV12-3/TRBV12-4	few	.	TGTGCCAGCAGTTTTGAAGAAGGCAATCAGCCCCAGCATTTT	CASSFEEGNQPQHF